The text below deals with one TCR beta chain. Among Cohort 3 donors, those recovered had two negative PCRs, clearance, or symptom resolution. This sample was taken from a study of blood T cell repertoires in COVID-19. In the study overall: COVID-19 samples from acute and convalescent phases originated in the United States, Italy and Spain. PBMCs, B-cell-depleted T cells, or T cells provided the cDNA or gDNA that made up the material.

In germline, CDR1 is SGHDT, CDR2 YYEEEE. The CDR3 consists of 17 residues. V lost 1 base to trimming and J lost 0 bases, with 16 bases between them. Assay used: immunoSEQ multiplex PCR; TCRdb lists only in-frame clones, some missing. The sample has 490,000 or so clones, 70% to 90% seen once; the top ten hold under 9.5%. Specimen: PBMCs or T cells enriched from blood (not recorded which). This chain connects TRBV5-6 to TRBJ1-2, with D unclear. This sequence originates from an older woman who had recovered from COVID-19. CDR3 in DNA: TGTGCCAGCAGCTTGTTGGGAGGCCCTAATTCTAACTATGGCTACACCTTC. Translated: CASSLLGGPNSNYGYTF.